This TCR beta chain emerged from a study of early T cells in non-severe SARS-CoV-2 infection. Study background: With bulk RNA from unsorted whole blood as input, sequencing yielded unpaired chains.

This clonotype was counted only a few times. Its specificity is not known. Study-wide points: Missing private and CD4 specificities, VDJdb matching favored anti-spike CD8 responses.

Unique molecular identifiers (one per individual cDNA molecule) were attached. TCRdb itself ran the 5' RACE reads through MiXCR, one entry per CDR3 protein. The data contain 80,000 to 95,000 distinct CDR3 sequences, 11% to 15% of them singletons. This sequence originates from an adult who was a healthcare worker with PCR-confirmed SARS-CoV-2 infection or an uninfected control (not recorded which). Sequenced: whole blood.

The DNA of the CDR3 is TGTGCCAGCAGTGAATCAGGCTACGAAGAGACCCAGTACTTC. Residues: CASSESGYEETQYF. This chain connects TRBV25-1 to TRBJ2-5; no definite D call. This CDR3 region has 14 residues. Germline CDR1 is MGHDK and CDR2 is SYGVNS. V shed 1 base and J shed 3 bases, with 9 bases lying between them.